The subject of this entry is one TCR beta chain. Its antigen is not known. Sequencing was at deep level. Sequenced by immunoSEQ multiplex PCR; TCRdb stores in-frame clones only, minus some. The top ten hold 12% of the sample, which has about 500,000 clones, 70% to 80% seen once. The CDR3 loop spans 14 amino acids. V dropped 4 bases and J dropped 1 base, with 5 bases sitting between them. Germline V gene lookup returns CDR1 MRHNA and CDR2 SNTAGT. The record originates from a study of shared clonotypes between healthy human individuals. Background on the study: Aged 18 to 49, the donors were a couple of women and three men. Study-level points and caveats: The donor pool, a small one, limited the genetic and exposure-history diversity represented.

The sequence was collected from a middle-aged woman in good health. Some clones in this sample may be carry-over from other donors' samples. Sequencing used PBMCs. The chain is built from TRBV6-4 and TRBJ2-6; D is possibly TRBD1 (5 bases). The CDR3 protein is CASSAGSGANVLTF. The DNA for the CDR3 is TGTGCCAGCAGTGCAGGGTCTGGGGCCAACGTCCTGACTTTC.